The next 10 T cell receptor beta chains were all read from a single sample in a study of T-cell memory formation after mild COVID-19. Using its own MiXCR run on the 5' RACE reads, TCRdb lists one record per CDR3 protein. Of hundreds of thousands of distinct CDR3 sequences in the sample, roughly 20% were seen once. The sequenced material came from PBMCs or a T cell subset sorted from them (not recorded which). The source is an adult woman who had mild COVID-19 (a few samples of this study predate the infection). Cell type and time point are not known.

This clonotype was seen ten or more times. V usage is TRBV5-1 and J usage is TRBJ1-5; TRBD1 might be the D (5 bases). Per the germline V gene, CDR1 is SGHRS and CDR2 is YFSETQ. V gave up 0 bases and J gave up 5 bases, with 12 bases separating them. This CDR3 contains 15 residues. The CDR3 is CASSLEGRKDQPQHF. For the CDR3, the DNA is TGCGCCAGCAGCTTGGAGGGGCGGAAAGATCAGCCCCAGCATTTT.

The table lists this clonotype with a few counts. The chain combines TRBV9 with TRBJ2-1; TRBD2 matches 7 bases. J lost 2 bases, V lost 0 bases, and 2 bases had no gene match. CDR3 length equals 15 residues. From germline, CDR1 is SGDLS and CDR2 YYNGEE. CDR3 DNA sequence: TGTGCCAGCAGCGTAGGGACTAGACCCTACAATGAGCAGTTCTTC. It specifies CASSVGTRPYNEQFF.

This clonotype was observed a handful of times. V gene TRBV5-1 combines with J gene TRBJ2-7, with TRBD1 matching over 9 bases. The CDR3 contains 14 residues. The junction had 8 bases not matched to a gene; V was cut back by 4 bases and J by 6 bases. From germline, CDR1 is SGHRS and CDR2 YFSETQ. CDR3 bases: TGCGCCAGCAGCGCGGACAGGGGTCTCAGCGAGCAGTACTTC. Protein product: CASSADRGLSEQYF.

The chain has TRBV5-1 and TRBJ2-3, with a tentative D call TRBD1 (6 bases). With 4 bases removed from V and 1 base from J, the gap between germline ends came to 19 bases. Germline CDR1 SGHRS, CDR2 YFSETQ. This CDR3 has 17 residues. The CDR3 here is CASSGFLPGQRTDTQYF. The CDR3 DNA sequence: TGCGCCAGCAGCGGATTTTTACCGGGACAACGCACAGATACGCAGTATTTT.

The table lists this clonotype with a few counts. This chain connects TRBV12-3 or TRBV12-4 to TRBJ2-1; D possibly corresponds to TRBD2 (5 bases). The CDR3 consists of 13 residues. The germline V and J ends were trimmed by 7 bases and 9 bases, with 16 bases remaining between them. Here the CDR3 DNA reads TGTGCCAGCAAGTGGGTTAGACGGGGTGAGCAGTTCTTC. Its translation: CASKWVRRGEQFF.

This clonotype has a count of ten or more. The CDR3 region has the DNA TGTGCCAGCAGCTTAGCGGGGGGGAGCGAGACCCAGTACTTC. Translation gives CASSLAGGSETQYF. The chain has TRBV7-2 and TRBJ2-5, with 7 nucleotides matching TRBD2. The germline V gene encodes CDR1 SGHTA and CDR2 FQGNSA. There are 14 residues in the CDR3. Trimming removed 0 bases from V and 5 bases from J; junction bases left unmatched: 3.

V usage is TRBV4-1 and J usage is TRBJ2-7; maybe TRBD2 (5 bases). The germline CDR1 and CDR2 sequences are MGHRA and YSYEKL. The CDR3 has 17 amino acids. V shed 1 base and J shed 0 bases, with 16 bases lying between them. This CDR3 reads CASSQVHSGDFSYEQYF. The CDR3 bases are TGCGCCAGCAGCCAAGTCCACAGCGGCGACTTCTCCTACGAGCAGTACTTC.

There are a few counts of this clonotype. The chain employs TRBV15 and TRBJ2-7; D is ambiguous. With 0 bases removed from V and 3 bases from J, the gap between germline ends came to 12 bases. This CDR3 is built from 15 residues. CDR1 is LNHNV, CDR2 YYDKDF, per germline (reference sequence). The CDR3 protein is CATSRDRNSFYEQYF. The CDR3 region has the DNA TGTGCCACCAGCAGAGATCGGAATAGCTTCTACGAGCAGTACTTC.

V usage is TRBV12-3 or TRBV12-4 and J usage is TRBJ1-2, with D possibly being TRBD1 (5 bases). The CDR3 runs to 12 residues. V was shortened by 3 bases and J by 9 bases, with 11 bases between the two germline ends. CDR3 sequence: CASSFQGQSYTF. The CDR3 nucleotides are TGTGCCAGCAGTTTTCAGGGTCAGAGCTACACCTTC.

This clonotype was observed a few times. This chain uses TRBV28 with TRBJ2-1; possible D gene TRBD1, 5 bases. The CDR3 has 15 amino acids. V was shortened by 6 bases and J by 5 bases, with 17 bases between the two germline ends. Germline CDR1 and CDR2: MDHEN and SYDVKM. The CDR3, as DNA: TGTGCCAGCAGCCCAGGGTGGACCCCCAACAATGAGCAGTTCTTC. Its protein product is CASSPGWTPNNEQFF.